Below are 31 T cell receptor beta chains sequenced from a single sample in a study of blood T cell repertoires in COVID-19. Method: immunoSEQ multiplex PCR; TCRdb's copy keeps in-frame clones and lacks some. The sample records some 700,000 clones, just under 90% being singletons. The sequencing sample was made of peripheral blood. These receptors were taken from a woman under 30 with acute or convalescent COVID-19.

This clone was observed a single time. The gene calls are TRBV6-5 and TRBJ1-6, with TRBD1 identical over 7 bases. Trimming cost V 10 bases and J 9 bases; bases outside gene matches: 15. Germline assignment: CDR1 MNHEY and CDR2 SVGAGI. The CDR3 totals 15 residues. CDR3 residues: CATIGFGTAFSPLHF. In nucleotides, the CDR3 is TGTGCCACCATTGGCTTCGGGACAGCTTTTTCACCCCTCCACTTT.

The DNA of the CDR3 is TGTGCCAGCAGTTACTCGGCGGGACAGGGCTGGAGTCAGCCCCAGCATTTT. It codes for CASSYSAGQGWSQPQHF. The chain carries TRBV6-2 or TRBV6-3 and TRBJ1-5; TRBD1 aligns across 9 bases. The germline V gene encodes CDR1 MNHEY and CDR2 SVGEGT. J gave up 6 bases and V 0 bases, and 9 bases lay outside the gene matches. This CDR3 has 17 amino acids.

V gene TRBV12-5 combines with J gene TRBJ1-6; the D is unclear. The CDR3 extends over 15 amino acids. Germline values: CDR1 LGHNT, CDR2 FRNRAP. The germline V and J ends were trimmed by 1 base and 7 bases, with 11 bases remaining between them. DNA for the CDR3: TGTGCTAGTGGTTTGGGGCCAGGTGGAAATTCACCCCTCCACTTT. Amino acids: CASGLGPGGNSPLHF.

The V gene is TRBV6-5, the J gene TRBJ2-7, with D perhaps TRBD1 (6 bases). The CDR3 length is 13 residues. The ends were cut back, 8 bases at V and 2 bases at J, with 13 bases in the middle. Germline CDR1 and CDR2: MNHEY and SVGAGI. The DNA of the CDR3 is TGTGCCAGCTCCGGGGACAACGCCTACGAGCAGTACTTC. It translates to CASSGDNAYEQYF.

The V call is TRBV5-6, the J call TRBJ2-2, with 10 bases aligning to TRBD2. Per germline, CDR1 SGHDT and CDR2 YYEEEE. The CDR3 has 13 residues. The junction had 0 bases not matched to a gene; V was cut back by 4 bases and J by 6 bases. The CDR3 nucleotides read TGTGCCAGCAGCGGGACTAGCGCCGGGGAGCTGTTTTTT. This translates into CASSGTSAGELFF.

The rearrangement joins TRBV2 to TRBJ2-2; 9 positions agree with TRBD2. Germline V gene sequence: CDR1 SNHLY, CDR2 FYNNEI. V trimming: 7 bases; J trimming: 0 bases; junction bases outside the gene matches: 9. This CDR3 has 17 residues. The CDR3 DNA is TGTGCCAGCACCGGCGGGGGGGCAGGCGCGAACACCGGGGAGCTGTTTTTT. It yields the protein CASTGGGAGANTGELFF.

The chain uses TRBV18 and TRBJ1-2; D is unclear. The V end was cut by 1 base, the J end by 7 bases, with 7 bases between. CDR1 KGHSH and CDR2 LQKENI come from the germline V gene. This CDR3 spans 12 amino acids. CDR3 sequence: CASSPQGAGYTF. DNA of the CDR3: TGTGCCAGCTCACCACAGGGAGCTGGCTACACCTTC.

The V gene is TRBV3-1 (or the pseudogene TRBV3-2), the J gene TRBJ1-2; unclear D gene. This CDR3 has 13 residues. Germline V gives CDR1 LGHDT, CDR2 YNNKEL (reference sequence). Trimming stripped 2 bases from V and 3 bases from J, with 7 bases between. Here the CDR3 DNA reads TGTGCCAGCAGCCAATCCCTACACTATGGCTACACCTTC. This codes for CASSQSLHYGYTF.

V is TRBV27 and J is TRBJ2-7; 10 bases map to TRBD1. Trimming removed 8 bases from V and 7 bases from J; junction bases left unmatched: 11. The CDR3 is made up of 14 amino acids. Germline V gene data show CDR1 as MNHEY and CDR2 as SMNVEV (reference sequence). The CDR3 region has the DNA TGTGCCAGCTCCCGACAGGGGGCTTTGGGGGAGCAGTACTTC. Translated: CASSRQGALGEQYF.

This sequence joins TRBV4-3 and TRBJ1-5; D gene uncertain. V was cut by 6 bases and J by 3 bases, with 12 bases left in between. The CDR3 totals 14 residues. From germline, CDR1 is LGHNA and CDR2 YSLEER. This CDR3 is CASSLESDNQPQHF. CDR3 DNA: TGCGCCAGCAGTTTGGAAAGCGACAATCAGCCCCAGCATTTT.

This clone has a handful of counts. The chain uses TRBV9 and TRBJ1-2, with TRBD1 matching 7 bases. The V segment lost 0 bases and the J segment 8 bases; nucleotides outside the gene matches: 4. In germline, CDR1 is SGDLS, CDR2 YYNGEE. The CDR3 loop spans 13 amino acids. The DNA of the CDR3 is TGTGCCAGCAGCGTAGGACAGGGCCGAGGCTACACCTTC. Its translation is CASSVGQGRGYTF.

The V gene is TRBV2, the J gene TRBJ1-1; unclear D gene. This CDR3 spans 13 amino acids. Trimming left V 11 bases short and J 0 bases short, with 13 bases between. CDR1 is SNHLY, CDR2 FYNNEI, per germline. This chain's CDR3 is CAPAGSLNTEAFF. In DNA, the CDR3 is TGTGCCCCAGCGGGGAGCTTGAACACTGAAGCTTTCTTT.

The gene calls are TRBV23-1 and TRBJ1-2, with a tentative D call TRBD1 (5 bases). TRBV23-1 is given ORF status, its function remaining uncertain. The CDR3 consists of 14 residues. Trimming stripped 0 bases from V and 5 bases from J, with 10 bases between. The CDR3 region is CASSQSSGSYGYTF. The CDR3 DNA follows: TGCGCCAGCAGTCAATCGTCAGGGTCTTATGGCTACACCTTC.

In this sample, this clone turned up once. V usage is TRBV7-9 and J usage is TRBJ1-1; TRBD1 aligns across 7 bases. The CDR3 contains 17 residues. In germline, CDR1 is SEHNR, CDR2 FQNEAQ (reference sequence). Trimming took 5 bases from V and 3 from J; bases not matched to a gene: 15. CDR3 DNA sequence: TGTGCCAGCAGCGGCAGGGGGGCGCTGGGTCCGGACACTGAAGCTTTCTTT. Translation gives CASSGRGALGPDTEAFF.

This rearrangement joins TRBV5-1 to TRBJ2-3; D not resolved. CDR3 length: 14 residues. Germline CDR1 and CDR2: SGHRS and YFSETQ. Trimming took off 0 bases at V and 4 bases at J, with 9 bases between the two ends. CDR3 coding DNA: TGCGCCAGCAGCTTGGAACAGCCAGCAGATACGCAGTATTTT. Its protein is CASSLEQPADTQYF. Supplemented by reference TRBV5-1 and TRBJ2-3, the full variable domain reads KAGVTQTPRYLIKTRGQQVTLSCSPISGHRSVSWYQQTPGQGLQFLFEYFSETQRNKGNFPGRFSGRQFSNSRSEMNVSTLELGDSALYLCASSLEQPADTQYFGPGTRLTVL.

The rearrangement links TRBV5-4 to TRBJ2-5; TRBD2 agrees at 14 bases. The CDR3 extends over 18 amino acids. V lost 4 bases, J lost 5 bases, and 13 bases stayed unmatched. Germline V lookup: CDR1 SGHNT, CDR2 YYREEE (reference sequence). CDR3 region: CASSRGLAGGTTAETQYF. Here the CDR3 DNA reads TGTGCCAGCAGCCGTGGACTAGCGGGGGGCACAACCGCGGAGACCCAGTACTTC.

Only a few counts were recorded for this clone. V gene TRBV4-1 combines with J gene TRBJ2-7, with 7 bases identical to TRBD1. Trimming removed 2 bases from V and 5 bases from J; junction bases left unmatched: 0. The germline gives CDR1 MGHRA, CDR2 YSYEKL. The CDR3 is 12 residues long. In DNA, the CDR3 is TGCGCCAGCAGCCAAACAGGGGACGAGCAGTACTTC. This encodes CASSQTGDEQYF.

This clone was recorded a few times. The gene calls are TRBV15 and TRBJ1-3; D not certain. V was clipped by 2 bases and J by 0 bases, with 2 bases between them. Germline CDR1 and CDR2: LNHNV and YYDKDF (reference sequence). The CDR3 loop spans 13 amino acids. The CDR3 region is CATSRYSGNTIYF. In nucleotides, the CDR3 is TGTGCCACCAGCAGATACTCTGGAAACACCATATATTTT. The full variable domain, with the rest looked up from reference TRBV15 and TRBJ1-3, is DAMVIQNPRYQVTQFGKPVTLSCSQTLNHNVMYWYQQKSSQAPKLLFHYYDKDFNNEADTPDNFQSRRPNTSFCFLDIRSPGLGDTAMYLCATSRYSGNTIYFGEGSWLTVV.

This clone is a singleton in its sample. The chain links TRBV19 to TRBJ2-4; possible D gene TRBD1, 5 bases. From germline, CDR1 is LNHDA and CDR2 SQIVND (reference sequence). V dropped 1 base and J dropped 1 base, with 8 bases sitting between them. The CDR3 consists of 15 residues. CDR3 sequence (DNA): TGTGCCAGTAGTATAGCAGGGTCGGCCAAAAACATTCAGTACTTC. This translates into CASSIAGSAKNIQYF.

In its sample, this clone was seen once. The chain has TRBV18 and TRBJ1-1; 8 bases map to TRBD1. J gave up 6 bases and V 5 bases, and 8 bases lay outside the gene matches. This CDR3 has 14 residues. Per germline, CDR1 KGHSH and CDR2 LQKENI. CDR3 coding DNA: TGTGCCAGCTCAAGAAGGACAGGGATCTCTGAAGCTTTCTTT. Translated: CASSRRTGISEAFF.

The rearrangement joins TRBV6-1 to TRBJ1-2; D is unclear. Trimming stripped 0 bases from V and 5 bases from J, with 10 bases between. The CDR3 contains 14 residues. CDR1 and CDR2 from the germline V gene are MNHNS and SASEGT. The CDR3 DNA is TGTGCCAGCAGTGAAGCTAGCGGGTGGTATGGCTACACCTTC. The encoded protein is CASSEASGWYGYTF.

The chain combines TRBV29-1 with TRBJ1-2, with a tentative D call TRBD1 (6 bases). Deletions cut 5 bases from V and 7 bases from J, with 14 bases between. The germline V gene has CDR1 SQVTM and CDR2 ANQGSEA. CDR3 length: 12 residues. The CDR3 reads CSVFQGRSGYTF. The CDR3 coding sequence is TGCAGCGTTTTCCAGGGGCGTTCTGGCTACACCTTC.

The rearrangement uses TRBV27 and TRBJ1-1; 8 bases fit TRBD1. V lost 6 bases to trimming and J lost 9 bases; unmatched junction nucleotides: 6. The CDR3 runs to 12 residues. Germline CDR1 is MNHEY and CDR2 is SMNVEV (reference sequence). CDR3 sequence (DNA): TGTGCCAGCAGCCGGACAGGGCTTAAAGCTTTCTTT. Translating gives CASSRTGLKAFF.

CDR3 sequence (DNA): TGTGCCAGTAGTTATGACAGGGCGGCAAGCAATCAGCCCCAGCATTTT. This gives the protein CASSYDRAASNQPQHF. The chain is built from TRBV19 and TRBJ1-5, with TRBD1 identical over 7 bases. Germline V gives CDR1 LNHDA, CDR2 SQIVND (reference sequence). This CDR3 comprises 16 residues. V lost 5 bases to trimming and J lost 1 base; unmatched junction nucleotides: 8.

CDR3 sequence reads: CASSLGQRGTYTDTQYF. CDR3 bases: TGTGCCAGCAGCTTAGGGCAGCGGGGGACTTACACAGATACGCAGTATTTT. The chain joins TRBV7-2 to TRBJ2-3; 8 bases map to TRBD2. This CDR3 contains 17 residues. Trimming cost V 1 base and J 2 bases; bases outside gene matches: 8. CDR1 is SGHTA and CDR2 is FQGNSA in the germline V gene.

This chain joins TRBV6-1 and TRBJ2-7; 7 bases align to TRBD1. The CDR3 loop spans 14 amino acids. Germline-derived CDR1 and CDR2 are MNHNS and SASEGT. Trimming cost V 3 bases and J 0 bases; bases outside gene matches: 2. The CDR3 coding sequence is TGTGCCAGCAGTGAGGGGACAGCCTCCTACGAGCAGTACTTC. Translated: CASSEGTASYEQYF.

This chain joins TRBV5-6 and TRBJ2-7; 7 positions agree with TRBD2. J was trimmed by 5 bases and V by 6 bases; bases with no gene match: 14. This CDR3 has 15 residues. Germline values: CDR1 SGHDT, CDR2 YYEEEE. CDR3 DNA: TGTGCCAGCACCCTTACTGGGGGGGGTGTACACGAGCAGTACTTC. Translated: CASTLTGGGVHEQYF.

V and J are TRBV7-2 and TRBJ2-2; 10 bases fit TRBD2. Trimming took 0 bases from V and 8 from J; bases not matched to a gene: 6. CDR3 length equals 16 residues. Germline CDR1 SGHTA, CDR2 FQGNSA. The CDR3 sequence is CASSLAPAGGQGELFF. The CDR3 coding sequence is TGTGCCAGCAGCTTAGCCCCAGCGGGGGGGCAGGGGGAGCTGTTTTTT. Based on the CDR3 plus reference TRBV7-2 and TRBJ2-2, the full variable domain is GAGVSQSPSNKVTEKGKDVELRCDPISGHTALYWYRQSLGQGLEFLIYFQGNSAPDKSGLPSDRFSAERTGGSVSTLTIQRTQQEDSAVYLCASSLAPAGGQGELFFGEGSRLTVL.

The rearrangement links TRBV7-9 to TRBJ2-3, with D possibly TRBD2 on 6 matching bases. The V gene lost 7 bases and the J gene lost 3 bases, with 23 bases spanning the gap. Germline V lookup: CDR1 SEHNR, CDR2 FQNEAQ (reference sequence). The CDR3 runs to 17 residues. The CDR3 bases are TGTGCCAGCAACTTCCCCCGCCGGGGACTCCCAACAGATACGCAGTATTTT. Translation gives CASNFPRRGLPTDTQYF.

This chain joins TRBV11-1 and TRBJ2-2; the D is unclear. The V gene's germline CDR1 is SGHAT and CDR2 FQDESV (reference sequence). This CDR3 contains 14 residues. The ends were cut back, 2 bases at V and 0 bases at J, with 4 bases in the middle. CDR3 in amino acids: CASSLTANTGELFF. CDR3 nucleotide sequence: TGTGCCAGCAGCTTAACAGCGAACACCGGGGAGCTGTTTTTT.

This chain joins TRBV7-2 and TRBJ1-3; D unclear. Germline assignment: CDR1 SGHTA and CDR2 FQGNSA. Trimming took 1 base from V and 1 from J, leaving 11 bases between them. This CDR3 region has 16 residues. The CDR3 nucleotides are TGTGCCAGCAGCTTAGGGGCCGTCGAATCTGGAAACACCATATATTTT. As protein: CASSLGAVESGNTIYF.